This T cell receptor beta chain was sequenced in a study of T cell responses to AZD1222 COVID-19 vaccine. Across the study: Recipients boosted at about 4 weeks or about 12 weeks are pooled. General observations from the study: The repertoires were collected only after the peak T cell response. Reports indicate that nearly half of spike-specific TCRs are directed at unmutated variant regions. A mostly white British donor set with more females was recruited, and clonal diversity was possibly underestimated.

Only in-frame clones appear in the TCRdb table, and some are missing; sequencing was by immunoSEQ multiplex PCR. The table has about 140,000 clones, around nine tenths seen once. On this clone itself: Its antigen is as yet unknown.

After removal of 1 base from V and 3 bases from J, the junction contained 9 bases not matched to a gene. Germline CDR1 SGHKS, CDR2 YYEKEE (reference sequence). This CDR3 is built from 17 residues. This clonotype was sampled from an adult in good health. Sequenced material: peripheral blood, taken on day 0 of AZD1222 vaccination. The rearrangement uses TRBV5-5 and TRBJ2-5; the match to TRBD2 covers 10 bases. The CDR3 DNA sequence: TGTGCCAGCAGCTTGAGGTCCTGGACTAGCGGAAAAGAGACCCAGTACTTC. Amino acids: CASSLRSWTSGKETQYF.